The source of this T cell receptor beta chain is a study of cytomegalovirus exposure and HLA in healthy donors. Study-wide results and limits: The records held CMV serostatus as the only immune exposure information. The authors enumerated 150 to 200 TCR beta chains as linked to cytomegalovirus. An ancestry cluster, one associated with Asian ancestry, reportedly showed fewer N-insertions than the approximately 670-donor mean in a later analysis.

Looked up from germline, CDR1 is SNHLY and CDR2 is FYNNEI. V lost 8 bases and J 2 bases, leaving 18 bases between the germline ends. There are 15 residues in the CDR3. This PCR relied on a set of 60 Vbeta primers and 13 Jbeta primers. Profiled with immunoSEQ multiplex PCR; TCRdb holds only in-frame clones, not every one. The data contain around 170,000 clones, 76% of them singletons. Only one count was recorded for this clone. Its antigen is still unknown. Healthy bone marrow donors supplied every sample. Sequenced sample: PBMCs. This clonotype was sampled from a young man in good health and CMV-seronegative. The rearrangement links TRBV2 to TRBJ2-5; TRBD2 might be the D (7 bases). The CDR3 reads CASGGGLGGQETQYF. DNA of the CDR3: TGTGCCAGCGGGGGGGGGCTAGGGGGTCAAGAGACCCAGTACTTC.